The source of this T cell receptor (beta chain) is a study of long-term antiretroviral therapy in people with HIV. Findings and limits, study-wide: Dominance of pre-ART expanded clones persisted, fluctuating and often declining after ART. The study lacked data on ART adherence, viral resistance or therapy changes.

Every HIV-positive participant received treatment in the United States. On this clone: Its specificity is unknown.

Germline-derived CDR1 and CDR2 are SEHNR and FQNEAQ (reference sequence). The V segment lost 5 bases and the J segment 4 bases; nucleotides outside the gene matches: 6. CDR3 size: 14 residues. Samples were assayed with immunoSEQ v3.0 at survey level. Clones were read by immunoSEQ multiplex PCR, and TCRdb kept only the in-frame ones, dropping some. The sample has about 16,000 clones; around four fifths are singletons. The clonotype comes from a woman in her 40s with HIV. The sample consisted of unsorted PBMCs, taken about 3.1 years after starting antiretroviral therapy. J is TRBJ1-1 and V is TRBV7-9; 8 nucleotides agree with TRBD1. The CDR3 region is CASSGLQGGTEAFF. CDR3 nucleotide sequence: TGTGCCAGCAGCGGTTTACAGGGGGGCACTGAAGCTTTCTTT.